These 26 T cell receptor beta chains were all obtained from the same sample, sequenced in a study of T cell responses to AZD1222 COVID-19 vaccine. Sequenced by immunoSEQ multiplex PCR; TCRdb stores in-frame clones only, minus some. Seen here are 70,000 or so clones, about four fifths observed once, and the top ten hold roughly 12%. Sequencing was performed on peripheral blood, taken on day 0 of AZD1222 vaccination. These TCRs come from an adult in good health.

This chain connects TRBV3-1 (or the pseudogene TRBV3-2) to TRBJ2-1, with 11 bases fitting TRBD2. The CDR3 is 15 amino acids. V lost 6 bases and J lost 3; bases outside the gene matches: 4. Germline-derived CDR1 and CDR2 are LGHDT and YNNKEL (reference sequence). CDR3 amino acids: CASRDLAGGYNEQFF. The CDR3 coding sequence is TGTGCCAGCAGGGACCTAGCGGGGGGCTACAATGAGCAGTTCTTC.

The V and J genes are TRBV6-2 or TRBV6-3 and TRBJ2-7; D is possibly TRBD2 (6 bases). Germline CDR1 and CDR2: MNHEY and SVGEGT. This CDR3 has 16 residues. The V end was cut by 1 base, the J end by 3 bases, with 16 bases between. CDR3 in amino acids: CASSYFGDLSLYEQYF. Here the CDR3 DNA reads TGTGCCAGCAGTTACTTTGGGGACTTATCGCTCTACGAGCAGTACTTC.

The chain joins TRBV7-9 to TRBJ2-7; 11 positions agree with TRBD2. CDR3 size: 15 residues. Per germline, CDR1 SEHNR and CDR2 FQNEAQ (reference sequence). With V trimmed by 2 bases and J by 3 bases, 3 bases remained unmatched. CDR3 DNA: TGTGCCAGCAGCTTAACCGGGACTAGCGGCTACGAGCAGTACTTC. Encoded protein: CASSLTGTSGYEQYF.

Written as DNA, the CDR3 is TGTGCCAGCAGCTTCGGGGGGGGGCGTAATCAGCCCCAGCATTTT. Encoded protein: CASSFGGGRNQPQHF. The V and J genes are TRBV5-4 and TRBJ1-5; D is possibly TRBD1 (6 bases). The length of the CDR3 is 15 residues. Germline values: CDR1 SGHNT, CDR2 YYREEE (reference sequence). Trimming cost V 2 bases and J 4 bases, with 13 bases left between them.

The gene calls are TRBV10-3 and TRBJ2-2, with D perhaps matching TRBD1 (6 bases). Trimming cost V 7 bases and J 7 bases, with 16 bases left between them. From germline, CDR1 is ENHRY and CDR2 SYGVKD. The CDR3 totals 14 residues. The CDR3 loop is CAINAGDPIGELFF. In DNA, the CDR3 is TGTGCCATCAACGCAGGGGACCCGATCGGGGAGCTGTTTTTT.

V and J are TRBV5-6 and TRBJ1-6, with D uncertain. This CDR3 comprises 14 residues. With 0 bases removed from V and 6 bases from J, the gap between germline ends came to 7 bases. From germline, CDR1 is SGHDT and CDR2 YYEEEE. The DNA of the CDR3 is TGTGCCAGCAGCTTGGGGCAAATTAATTCACCCCTCCACTTT. Amino acid sequence: CASSLGQINSPLHF. Complete variable domain (other parts from reference TRBV5-6 and TRBJ1-6): DAGVTQSPTHLIKTRGQQVTLRCSPKSGHDTVSWYQQALGQGPQFIFQYYEEEERQRGNFPDRFSGHQFPNYSSELNVNALLLGDSALYLCASSLGQINSPLHFGNGTRLTVT.

The J gene is TRBJ1-2, the V gene TRBV5-6; perhaps TRBD1 as D (5 bases). Germline CDR1 and CDR2: SGHDT and YYEEEE. Deletions cut 4 bases from V and 4 bases from J, with 11 bases between. There are 13 residues in the CDR3. The CDR3 reads CASSPGAAYGYTF. DNA for the CDR3: TGTGCCAGCAGCCCCGGGGCGGCCTATGGCTACACCTTC.

The V call is TRBV24-1, the J call TRBJ2-3, with D unclear. This CDR3 is 16 amino acids long. Trimming shortened V by 1 base and J by 0 bases, and 10 bases separated the two germline ends. From germline, CDR1 is KGHDR and CDR2 SFDVKD. Here the CDR3 reads CATSDFTHSSTDTQYF. As DNA, the CDR3 is TGTGCCACCAGTGATTTTACGCACAGTAGCACAGATACGCAGTATTTT.

The rearrangement joins TRBV19 to TRBJ1-6, with 7 bases that match TRBD1. J was trimmed by 16 bases and V by 5 bases; bases with no gene match: 11. CDR1 and CDR2 from the germline V gene are LNHDA and SQIVND (reference sequence). The CDR3 sequence is 13 residues long. CDR3 nucleotide sequence: TGTGCCAGTAGTGGGACAGCGGGACGGCCGCTCCACTTT. Its protein is CASSGTAGRPLHF.

Only one count was recorded for this clone. The chain recombines TRBV6-5 with TRBJ1-1; D is unclear. The CDR3 is made up of 12 amino acids. Germline CDR1 reads MNHEY; CDR2 reads SVGAGI. V was shortened by 0 bases and J by 7 bases, with 6 bases between the two germline ends. Here the CDR3 reads CASSYSNGEAFF. The CDR3, as DNA: TGTGCCAGCAGTTACTCCAACGGTGAAGCTTTCTTT.

The rearrangement links TRBV9 to TRBJ1-2; D unresolved. The germline V gene has CDR1 SGDLS and CDR2 YYNGEE. Trimming shortened V by 4 bases and J by 0 bases, and 7 bases separated the two germline ends. The CDR3 spans 13 residues. This CDR3 is CASSIGPNYGYTF. The CDR3, as DNA: TGTGCCAGCAGCATCGGCCCTAACTATGGCTACACCTTC.

The chain combines TRBV12-3 or TRBV12-4 with TRBJ2-3; 9 nucleotides align to TRBD1. CDR3 length equals 13 residues. Losses at the gene ends were 11 bases for V and 1 base for J; bases not matched to a gene: 4. In DNA, the CDR3 is TGTGCCGGGGGGGACAGGGGCACAGATACGCAGTATTTT. Translation gives CAGGDRGTDTQYF.

The rearrangement links TRBV2 to TRBJ2-1; D remains unclear. Trimming pared 8 bases from V and 7 bases from J, leaving 9 bases between. The CDR3 has 11 amino acids. CDR1 and CDR2 (germline): SNHLY, FYNNEI. The CDR3 is CASLAWNEQFF. The CDR3 nucleotides are TGTGCCAGCTTAGCATGGAATGAGCAGTTCTTC.

This clone was seen only a few times. The rearrangement links TRBV30 to TRBJ1-6; D remains unclear. Trimming cost V 0 bases and J 6 bases, with 9 bases left between them. The CDR3 runs to 14 residues. Germline loops: CDR1 GTSNPN, CDR2 SVGIG (reference sequence). The CDR3: CAWSVGRTNSPLHF. Written as DNA, the CDR3 is TGTGCCTGGAGTGTAGGACGGACTAATTCACCCCTCCACTTT.

There are a few counts of this clone. The rearrangement uses TRBV11-2 and TRBJ1-2; tentatively, D is TRBD1 (6 bases). Trimming removed 6 bases at V and 4 bases at J, with 21 bases between. Per germline, CDR1 SGHAT and CDR2 FQNNGV. The CDR3 runs 16 residues. As DNA, the CDR3 is TGTGCCAGCAGAGGGATTAGATCGGACAGATCCTATGGCTACACCTTC. Its translation is CASRGIRSDRSYGYTF.

This clone was counted a few times. The V and J genes are TRBV3-1 (or the pseudogene TRBV3-2) and TRBJ2-3; 13 bases match TRBD2. Germline V CDR1 and CDR2: LGHDT, YNNKEL (reference sequence). CDR3 size: 19 residues. After removal of 0 bases from V and 3 bases from J, the junction contained 9 bases not matched to a gene. Written as DNA, the CDR3 is TGTGCCAGCAGCCAAGAACTAGCGGGGGGGCCGGTTCTTACAGATACGCAGTATTTT. It encodes CASSQELAGGPVLTDTQYF.

This clone was observed a handful of times. The chain employs TRBV6-5 and TRBJ1-1; unclear D gene. V was cut by 6 bases and J by 1 base, with 15 bases left in between. CDR3 size: 15 residues. Germline CDR1 reads MNHEY; CDR2 reads SVGAGI. As DNA, the CDR3 is TGTGCCAGCAGACGGGGTGTGTGGGGGAACACTGAAGCTTTCTTT. This encodes CASRRGVWGNTEAFF.

The genes are TRBV4-3 and TRBJ1-2; tentative D call: TRBD1 (5 bases). This CDR3 is 16 amino acids long. V gave up 0 bases and J gave up 7 bases, with 18 bases separating them. Germline CDR1 is LGHNA and CDR2 is YSLEER. In nucleotides, the CDR3 is TGCGCCAGCAGCCAAGACCTAGGGGCTGGGCTGGGTGGCTACACCTTC. Protein: CASSQDLGAGLGGYTF.

Comments on this clone: Germline is not matched at one junction end, which may reflect a read error. V is TRBV7-7 and J is TRBJ2-3, with D tentatively TRBD2 (6 bases). The CDR3 contains 15 residues. The V gene's germline CDR1 is SSHAT and CDR2 FNYEAQ (reference sequence). CDR3 in DNA: TGTGCTAGCAGCAAAGGAACTAGCAACGCAGATACGCAGTATTTT. Amino acids: CASSKGTSNADTQYF. Drawing the rest from reference TRBV7-7 and TRBJ2-3, the complete variable domain is GAGVSQSPRYKVTKRGQDVTLRCDPISSHATLYWYQQALGQGPEFLTYFNYEAQPDKSGLPSDRFSAERPEGSISTLTIQRTEQRDSAMYRCASSKGTSNADTQYFGPGTRLTVL.

This chain connects TRBV19 to TRBJ2-7; TRBD2 might be the D (6 bases). Germline-derived CDR1 and CDR2 are LNHDA and SQIVND (reference sequence). V was cut by 5 bases and J by 2 bases, with 13 bases left in between. This CDR3 spans 14 amino acids. CDR3 sequence: CASSDGGFTYEQYF. CDR3 bases: TGTGCCAGTAGTGATGGAGGGTTTACCTACGAGCAGTACTTC.

The chain employs TRBV11-2 and TRBJ1-2; TRBD1 is a possible D gene (6 bases). Trimming pared 7 bases from V and 6 bases from J, leaving 18 bases between. The CDR3 totals 14 residues. Germline V gene lookup returns CDR1 SGHAT and CDR2 FQNNGV. The chain's CDR3 is CASNSIQGLNGYTF. In nucleotides, the CDR3 is TGTGCCAGCAACTCAATACAGGGCCTTAATGGCTACACCTTC.

The chain couples TRBV18 to TRBJ2-2, with 8 bases fitting TRBD2. Germline assignment: CDR1 KGHSH and CDR2 LQKENI. The CDR3 covers 15 residues. The V segment lost 6 bases and the J segment 3 bases; nucleotides outside the gene matches: 6. CDR3 in amino acids: CASSDRGGDTGELFF. CDR3 sequence (DNA): TGTGCCAGCTCCGATCGGGGGGGAGACACCGGGGAGCTGTTTTTT.

The chain combines TRBV7-6 with TRBJ1-1, with D possibly matching TRBD1 (5 bases). Germline V lookup: CDR1 SGHVS, CDR2 FNYEAQ. This CDR3 is built from 15 residues. V was trimmed by 5 bases and J by 2 bases, leaving 15 bases between them. CDR3 in amino acids: CASSRGTIANTEAFF. As DNA, the CDR3 is TGTGCCAGCAGCAGGGGCACGATCGCCAACACTGAAGCTTTCTTT. The whole variable domain, filled in from reference TRBV7-6 and TRBJ1-1, reads GAGVSQSPRYKVTKRGQDVALRCDPISGHVSLYWYRQALGQGPEFLTYFNYEAQQDKSGLPNDRFSAERPEGSISTLTIQRTEQRDSAMYRCASSRGTIANTEAFFGQGTRLTVV.

The V and J genes are TRBV10-3 and TRBJ1-4; D possibly corresponds to TRBD1 (5 bases). V was shortened by 6 bases and J by 4 bases, with 6 bases between the two germline ends. Germline lookup yields CDR1 ENHRY and CDR2 SYGVKD. The CDR3 spans 12 residues. The CDR3: CAIRDSNEKLFF. In DNA, the CDR3 is TGTGCCATCAGAGACAGTAATGAAAAACTGTTTTTT.

The V gene is TRBV5-6, the J gene TRBJ2-1; possible D gene TRBD1, 6 bases. CDR3 length: 13 amino acids. The V gene's germline CDR1 is SGHDT and CDR2 YYEEEE. V gave up 0 bases and J gave up 12 bases, with 13 bases separating them. The CDR3 DNA follows: TGTGCCAGCAGCTTGGTTCCAGGGGAATGGCAGTTCTTC. This codes for CASSLVPGEWQFF.

This clone showed up just a few times. V usage is TRBV24-1 and J usage is TRBJ1-2; D possibly corresponds to TRBD1 (6 bases). Germline V CDR1 and CDR2: KGHDR, SFDVKD. Trimming shortened V by 4 bases and J by 6 bases, and 17 bases separated the two germline ends. This CDR3 has 15 amino acids. The CDR3 protein is CATSDPDRPVNGYTF. The CDR3 DNA is TGTGCCACCAGTGACCCGGACAGACCAGTGAATGGCTACACCTTC.